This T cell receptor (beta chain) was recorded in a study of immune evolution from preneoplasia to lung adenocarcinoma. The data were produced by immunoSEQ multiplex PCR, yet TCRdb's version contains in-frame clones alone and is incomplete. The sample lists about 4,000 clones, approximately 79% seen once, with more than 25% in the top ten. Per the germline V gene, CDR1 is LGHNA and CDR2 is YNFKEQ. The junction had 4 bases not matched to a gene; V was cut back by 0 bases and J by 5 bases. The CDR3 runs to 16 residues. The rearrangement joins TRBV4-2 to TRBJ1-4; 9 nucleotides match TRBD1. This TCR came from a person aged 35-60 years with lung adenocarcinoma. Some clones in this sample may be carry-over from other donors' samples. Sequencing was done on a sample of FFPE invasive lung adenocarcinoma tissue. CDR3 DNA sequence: TGTGCCAGCAGCCAAGAGAGGGGGACAGGGAATGAAAAACTGTTTTTT. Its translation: CASSQERGTGNEKLFF.